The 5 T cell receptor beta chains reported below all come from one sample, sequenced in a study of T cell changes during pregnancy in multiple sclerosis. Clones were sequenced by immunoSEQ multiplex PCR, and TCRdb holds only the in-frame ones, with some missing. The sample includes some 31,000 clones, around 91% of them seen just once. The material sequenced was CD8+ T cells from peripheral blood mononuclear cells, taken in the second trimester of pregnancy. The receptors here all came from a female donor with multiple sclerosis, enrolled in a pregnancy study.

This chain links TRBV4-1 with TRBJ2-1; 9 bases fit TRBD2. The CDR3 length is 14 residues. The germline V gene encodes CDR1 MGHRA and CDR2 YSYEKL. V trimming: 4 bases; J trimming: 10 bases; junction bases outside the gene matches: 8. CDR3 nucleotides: TGCGCCAGCAGCCTTTCGCTAGCGGGGACGGAGCAGTTCTTC. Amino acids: CASSLSLAGTEQFF.

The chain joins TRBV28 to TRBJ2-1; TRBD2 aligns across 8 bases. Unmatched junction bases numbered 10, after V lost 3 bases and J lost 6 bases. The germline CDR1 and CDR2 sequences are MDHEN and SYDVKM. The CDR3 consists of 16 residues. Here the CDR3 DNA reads TGTGCCAGCAGTTTGCCCGGGACTAGTATCGGCAATGAGCAGTTCTTC. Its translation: CASSLPGTSIGNEQFF.

For the CDR3, the DNA is TGTGCCAGCAGACCGCAGGTAGACACTGAAGCTTTCTTT. Translated, it gives CASRPQVDTEAFF. The chain combines TRBV5-6 with TRBJ1-1; unclear D gene. Germline-derived CDR1 and CDR2 are SGHDT and YYEEEE. Trimming stripped 5 bases from V and 3 bases from J, with 11 bases between. CDR3 length: 13 amino acids.

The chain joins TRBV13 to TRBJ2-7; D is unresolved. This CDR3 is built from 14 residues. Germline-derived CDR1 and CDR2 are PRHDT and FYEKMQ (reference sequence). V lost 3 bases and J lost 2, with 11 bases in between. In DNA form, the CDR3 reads TGTGCCAGCAGCTTGTCCCGGGTGGCCTACGAGCAGTACTTC. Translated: CASSLSRVAYEQYF. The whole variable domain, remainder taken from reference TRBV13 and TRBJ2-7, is AAGVIQSPRHLIKEKRETATLKCYPIPRHDTVYWYQQGPGQDPQFLISFYEKMQSDKGSIPDRFSAQQFSDYHSELNMSSLELGDSALYFCASSLSRVAYEQYFGPGTRLTVT.

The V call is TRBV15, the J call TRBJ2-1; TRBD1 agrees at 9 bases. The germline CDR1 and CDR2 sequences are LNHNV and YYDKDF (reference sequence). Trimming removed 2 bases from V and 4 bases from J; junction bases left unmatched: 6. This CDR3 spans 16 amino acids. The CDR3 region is CATSRSRQGVYNEQFF. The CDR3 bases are TGTGCCACCAGCAGATCCCGACAGGGGGTTTACAATGAGCAGTTCTTC.